These 21 T cell receptor beta chains share one sample of origin, sequenced in a study of blood T cell repertoires in COVID-19. Profiling relied on immunoSEQ multiplex PCR, and the TCRdb table lists in-frame clones only, not all of them. Of 310,000 or so clones listed, 80% to 90% were seen once; the top ten hold approximately 9.4%. The sample consisted of peripheral blood. The origin of the receptors is a man younger than 45 with COVID-19, enrolled during active disease.

The chain carries TRBV5-4 and TRBJ2-2, with D unresolved. CDR3 length: 13 amino acids. V was cut by 5 bases and J by 5 bases, with 10 bases left in between. CDR1 and CDR2 from the germline V gene are SGHNT and YYREEE (reference sequence). CDR3 sequence reads: CASSPVRTGELFF. CDR3 DNA: TGTGCCAGCAGTCCTGTGAGGACCGGGGAGCTGTTTTTT. Variable domain in full (rest from reference TRBV5-4 and TRBJ2-2): ETGVTQSPTHLIKTRGQQVTLRCSSQSGHNTVSWYQQALGQGPQFIFQYYREEENGRGNFPPRFSGLQFPNYSSELNVNALELDDSALYLCASSPVRTGELFFGEGSRLTVL.

Of note for this clone: A much more abundant neighbour one base away suggests this may be a read error. The chain links TRBV19 to TRBJ1-1; 8 positions match TRBD1. CDR3 length equals 13 residues. From germline, CDR1 is LNHDA and CDR2 SQIVND (reference sequence). V lost 9 bases, J lost 0 bases, and 3 bases stayed unmatched. CDR3 amino acids: CASTDRVNTEAFF. The DNA for the CDR3 is TGTGCCAGCACGGACAGGGTGAACACTGAAGCTTTCTTT.

The V call is TRBV7-2, the J call TRBJ1-2; tentative D call: TRBD1 (6 bases). V was pared by 11 bases and J by 8 bases, with 18 bases between. The CDR3 is 12 amino acids. Germline V gene sequence: CDR1 SGHTA, CDR2 FQGNSA. The CDR3 region is CAEGYRAPGYTF. CDR3 in DNA: TGTGCCGAGGGATACAGGGCTCCCGGCTACACCTTC.

V usage is TRBV6-1 and J usage is TRBJ2-1; D is ambiguous. Germline CDR1 is MNHNS and CDR2 is SASEGT. The length of the CDR3 is 18 residues. Trimming left V 2 bases short and J 0 bases short, with 17 bases between. The CDR3 region is CASSESVKPPSSYNEQFF. CDR3 bases: TGTGCCAGCAGTGAATCCGTTAAACCACCGAGCTCCTACAATGAGCAGTTCTTC.

The chain's CDR3 is CASSIGREQYF. CDR3 coding DNA: TGTGCCAGTAGTATCGGTCGCGAGCAGTACTTC. This chain joins TRBV19 and TRBJ2-7; D is ambiguous. The CDR3 is 11 amino acids. Trimming pared 3 bases from V and 6 bases from J, leaving 6 bases between. Germline assignment: CDR1 LNHDA and CDR2 SQIVND (reference sequence).

This clone showed up just once. The chain links TRBV5-4 to TRBJ2-5; 8 bases map to TRBD1. Looked up from germline, CDR1 is SGHNT and CDR2 is YYREEE (reference sequence). V lost 0 bases, J lost 6 bases, and 4 bases stayed unmatched. The CDR3 is 14 amino acids. CDR3 in amino acids: CASSLGSGGQTQYF. In nucleotides, the CDR3 is TGTGCCAGCAGCTTGGGTTCAGGGGGCCAGACCCAGTACTTC.

V gene TRBV7-2 combines with J gene TRBJ2-7, with D possibly matching TRBD1 (6 bases). Trimming left V 6 bases short and J 0 bases short, with 15 bases between. CDR1 and CDR2 from the germline V gene are SGHTA and FQGNSA. This CDR3 is built from 15 residues. CDR3 amino acids: CASSKDSQLSYEQYF. For the CDR3, the DNA is TGTGCCAGCAGTAAGGACAGTCAACTCTCCTACGAGCAGTACTTC.

The chain carries TRBV21-1 and TRBJ2-3; the D call in the table, TRBD2, was not verified against the DNA. TRBV21-1 has pseudogene status. CDR3 length: 17 amino acids. CDR3 amino acids: CASSKNPPVAYTDTQYF. CDR3 nucleotide sequence: TGTGCCAGCAGCAAAAACCCCCCGGTAGCTTACACAGATACGCAGTATTTT.

This sequence joins TRBV7-8 and TRBJ1-2, with 8 positions matching TRBD1. The CDR3 covers 13 residues. From germline, CDR1 is SGHVS and CDR2 FQNEAQ. Losses at the gene ends were 5 bases for V and 3 bases for J; bases not matched to a gene: 2. In DNA form, the CDR3 reads TGTGCCAGCAGCCCGACAGGGGACTATGGCTACACCTTC. Translated, it gives CASSPTGDYGYTF.

This clone was counted once. This chain joins TRBV29-1 and TRBJ1-1; 7 bases agree with TRBD1. The V gene end was trimmed by 7 bases and the J gene end by 6 bases; junction bases not matched to a gene: 5. CDR3 length: 11 amino acids. Germline CDR1 and CDR2: SQVTM and ANQGSEA. CDR3 nucleotide sequence: TGCAGCGCCGTAGGGACAGCTGAAGCTTTCTTT. Protein sequence: CSAVGTAEAFF.

The table lists this clone with a few counts. V and J are TRBV28 and TRBJ1-2; 7 positions agree with TRBD1. This CDR3 comprises 15 residues. The V gene's germline CDR1 is MDHEN and CDR2 SYDVKM. J was trimmed by 2 bases and V by 5 bases; bases with no gene match: 8. The CDR3 reads CASSLSTGYNYGYTF. CDR3 DNA sequence: TGTGCCAGCAGTCTCTCGACAGGGTACAACTATGGCTACACCTTC.

This clone was seen more than once but under ten times. V gene TRBV27 combines with J gene TRBJ1-3; 8 bases line up with TRBD1. From germline, CDR1 is MNHEY and CDR2 SMNVEV (reference sequence). CDR3 length: 17 residues. The V gene end was trimmed by 2 bases and the J gene end by 3 bases; junction bases not matched to a gene: 9. CDR3 in amino acids: CASSLRLDRAYGNTIYF. The DNA for the CDR3 is TGTGCCAGCAGTTTAAGGTTGGACAGGGCATATGGAAACACCATATATTTT.

This chain connects TRBV28 to TRBJ2-7; 11 nucleotides agree with TRBD2. V lost 8 bases and J lost 0; bases outside the gene matches: 9. Germline-derived CDR1 and CDR2 are MDHEN and SYDVKM. This CDR3 region has 16 residues. CDR3 sequence: CASSWGGTSGSYEQYF. The CDR3 DNA follows: TGTGCCAGCTCCTGGGGGGGGACTAGCGGCTCCTACGAGCAGTACTTC.

This clone has a single count. The chain joins TRBV5-1 to TRBJ2-7; D unresolved. Per germline, CDR1 SGHRS and CDR2 YFSETQ. Trimming removed 0 bases at V and 3 bases at J, with 4 bases between. The CDR3 contains 12 residues. The CDR3 region is CASSLGDYEQYF. CDR3 in DNA: TGCGCCAGCAGCTTGGGAGACTACGAGCAGTACTTC.

The genes are TRBV18 and TRBJ1-3; TRBD1 matches 7 bases. The CDR3 has 16 amino acids. J was trimmed by 1 base and V by 3 bases; bases with no gene match: 6. The germline CDR1 and CDR2 sequences are KGHSH and LQKENI. The CDR3 spells CASSPQGETSGNTIYF. The CDR3 DNA reads as TGTGCCAGCTCACCGCAGGGGGAGACGTCTGGAAACACCATATATTTT. The full variable domain, rest sourced from reference TRBV18 and TRBJ1-3, is NAGVMQNPRHLVRRRGQEARLRCSPMKGHSHVYWYRQLPEEGLKFMVYLQKENIIDESGMPKERFSAEFPKEGPSILRIQQVVRGDSAAYFCASSPQGETSGNTIYFGEGSWLTVV.

The chain has TRBV5-4 and TRBJ2-4, with D tentatively TRBD2 (6 bases). V was shortened by 4 bases and J by 6 bases, with 20 bases between the two germline ends. The CDR3 is 16 residues long. Germline V gene lookup returns CDR1 SGHNT and CDR2 YYREEE (reference sequence). CDR3 sequence (DNA): TGTGCCAGCAGCCGGACGCGGGAATCCGGGGCAAACATTCAGTACTTC. Amino acids: CASSRTRESGANIQYF.

The chain joins TRBV11-2 to TRBJ1-1; the D gene is possibly TRBD1 (6 bases). The CDR3 extends over 14 amino acids. In germline, CDR1 is SGHAT, CDR2 FQNNGV. Between the trimmed V and J ends, which lost 4 bases and 5 bases, there was a span of 14 bases. The CDR3 nucleotides are TGTGCCAGCAGCTCCAGGGGATCGAGGACTGAAGCTTTCTTT. The encoded protein is CASSSRGSRTEAFF.

The chain is built from TRBV18 and TRBJ2-7; TRBD2 might be the D (6 bases). V lost 3 bases, J lost 3 bases, and 15 bases lay in between. CDR1 KGHSH and CDR2 LQKENI come from the germline V gene. The CDR3 is 15 amino acids. The CDR3 DNA reads TGTGCCAGCTCACCCACTAGCCCGTTCGACTACGAGCAGTACTTC. Its translation: CASSPTSPFDYEQYF.

This chain uses TRBV7-6 with TRBJ2-4; 12 bases are shared with TRBD2. CDR1 and CDR2 (germline): SGHVS, FNYEAQ. The junction had 7 bases not matched to a gene; V was cut back by 1 base and J by 6 bases. This CDR3 comprises 17 residues. The CDR3 spells CASSLGGTSGLVNIQYF. CDR3 coding DNA: TGTGCCAGCAGCTTAGGGGGGACTAGCGGGTTGGTAAACATTCAGTACTTC.

This clone has at least ten counts. The chain uses TRBV7-2 and TRBJ2-7; a weak D match, TRBD2 (6 bases). The CDR3 sequence is 17 residues long. Trimming left V 3 bases short and J 5 bases short, with 23 bases between. CDR1 is SGHTA, CDR2 FQGNSA, per germline. DNA for the CDR3: TGTGCCAGCAGCTTCACCCAACCGGGACTGGGGGAGAACGAGCAGTACTTC. This codes for CASSFTQPGLGENEQYF.

This clone has only one observation. The chain has TRBV7-2 and TRBJ1-2; D remains unclear. The CDR3 extends over 15 amino acids. Germline lookup yields CDR1 SGHTA and CDR2 FQGNSA. V was cut by 1 base and J by 0 bases, with 9 bases left in between. CDR3 nucleotide sequence: TGTGCCAGCAGCTTAGAAGAGGGTCCTAACTATGGCTACACCTTC. Translated: CASSLEEGPNYGYTF.